This is a list of T cell receptor beta chains from one sample in a study of T cells in Graves' hyperthyroidism and ophthalmopathy. TCRdb called the multiplex PCR reads again in MiXCR, with one record for every CDR3 protein. The sample has hundreds of thousands of distinct CDR3 sequences; about 15% are singletons. Sequenced material: blood. These TCRs come from a woman aged 60-70 years with Graves' ophthalmopathy. Both conserved end residues are part of each CDR3. The order of the fields is V gene, D gene, J gene, clone size, CDR3 DNA, CDR3 protein. The D gene is left open where the match is weak. The size of a clone is reported for some rows only, either as once, few or many, or as a class for expanded clones.

V gene: TRBV28
D gene: NA
J gene: TRBJ1-5
clone size: many
CDR3 DNA: TGTGCCAGCAGTCAATTGGCCAGCAATCAGCCCCAGCATTTT
CDR3 protein: CASSQLASNQPQHF

V gene: TRBV6-5
D gene: NA
J gene: TRBJ1-4
clone size: NA
CDR3 DNA: TGTGCCAGCAGTTACTACGGTCGTAATGAAAAACTGTTTTTT
CDR3 protein: CASSYYGRNEKLFF

V gene: TRBV10-3
D gene: NA
J gene: TRBJ1-2
clone size: few
CDR3 DNA: TGTGCCATCAGTGAGGGAACAGGAACTAACTATGGCTACACCTTC
CDR3 protein: CAISEGTGTNYGYTF

V gene: TRBV5-8
D gene: NA
J gene: TRBJ2-2
clone size: few
CDR3 DNA: TGTGCCAGCAGCTTTAGGGACGGGGAGCTGTTTTTT
CDR3 protein: CASSFRDGELFF

V gene: TRBV12-3/TRBV12-4
D gene: NA
J gene: TRBJ1-5
clone size: many
CDR3 DNA: TGTGCCAGCAGCCCTTCACGACCCCCCAATCAGCCCCAGCATTTT
CDR3 protein: CASSPSRPPNQPQHF

V gene: TRBV29-1
D gene: NA
J gene: TRBJ2-4
clone size: few
CDR3 DNA: TGCAGCGTTGAGGATTTAGCCAAAAACATTCAGTACTTC
CDR3 protein: CSVEDLAKNIQYF

V gene: TRBV20-1
D gene: NA
J gene: TRBJ2-7
clone size: NA
CDR3 DNA: TGCAGTGCTAGAGATCCGAGAGGCAGGGGCGAGCAGTACTTC
CDR3 protein: CSARDPRGRGEQYF

V gene: TRBV20-1
D gene: NA
J gene: TRBJ1-3
clone size: few
CDR3 DNA: TGCAGTGCTAGTGAAGCCCGCTCTGGAAACACCATATATTTT
CDR3 protein: CSASEARSGNTIYF

V gene: TRBV27
D gene: TRBD1
J gene: TRBJ1-1
clone size: NA
CDR3 DNA: TGTGCCAGCAGTTTTGGGACAGGGATCACTGAAGCTTTCTTT
CDR3 protein: CASSFGTGITEAFF

V gene: TRBV9
D gene: TRBD2
J gene: TRBJ2-3
clone size: few
CDR3 DNA: TGTGCCAGCCAGCGGGAGTATGCAGATACGCAGTATTTT
CDR3 protein: CASQREYADTQYF

V gene: TRBV12-5
D gene: TRBD1
J gene: TRBJ2-1
clone size: many
CDR3 DNA: TGTGCTAGTGGTTCCTCTCGGGACAGCAACAATGAGCAGTTCTTC
CDR3 protein: CASGSSRDSNNEQFF

V gene: TRBV20-1
D gene: NA
J gene: TRBJ2-7
clone size: many
CDR3 DNA: TGCAGTGTCAACGCCAGGGCTGTTATCTACGAGCAGTACTTC
CDR3 protein: CSVNARAVIYEQYF

V gene: TRBV6-2/TRBV6-3
D gene: NA
J gene: TRBJ1-5
clone size: many
CDR3 DNA: TGTGCCAGCAGTTACTCCGGACAGTTTAATCAGCCCCAGCATTTT
CDR3 protein: CASSYSGQFNQPQHF

V gene: TRBV7-3
D gene: NA
J gene: TRBJ2-1
clone size: few
CDR3 DNA: TGTGCCAGCAGCCTTCTTAGCGGCTACTCCTACAATGAGCAGTTCTTC
CDR3 protein: CASSLLSGYSYNEQFF

V gene: TRBV27
D gene: TRBD2
J gene: TRBJ2-7
clone size: many
CDR3 DNA: TGTGCCAGCAGTCACCGACTAGCGGGTGACGAGCAGTACTTC
CDR3 protein: CASSHRLAGDEQYF

V gene: TRBV7-9
D gene: NA
J gene: TRBJ1-1
clone size: many
CDR3 DNA: TGTGCCAGCAGCTTAGGGGTTATGAACACTGAAGCTTTCTTT
CDR3 protein: CASSLGVMNTEAFF

V gene: TRBV10-3
D gene: NA
J gene: TRBJ1-1
clone size: NA
CDR3 DNA: TGTGCCGACCCTGAAGCTCTCTTT
CDR3 protein: CADPEALF

V gene: TRBV29-1
D gene: NA
J gene: TRBJ1-1
clone size: many
CDR3 DNA: TGCAGCGTACTAAGTAGAAACACTGAAGCTTTCTTT
CDR3 protein: CSVLSRNTEAFF

V gene: TRBV7-2
D gene: TRBD2
J gene: TRBJ2-1
clone size: NA
CDR3 DNA: TGTGCCAGCAGCTCGGGACTAGCGGGGGGGGTCAATGAGCAGTTCTTC
CDR3 protein: CASSSGLAGGVNEQFF

V gene: TRBV5-5
D gene: TRBD1
J gene: TRBJ1-1
clone size: many
CDR3 DNA: TGTGCCAGCAGCTCTACAGGGGGCTGGACTGAAGCTTTCTTT
CDR3 protein: CASSSTGGWTEAFF

V gene: TRBV20-1
D gene: NA
J gene: TRBJ2-1
clone size: many
CDR3 DNA: TGCAGTGCTAGAGATCGGGTGATGGGCTTATCTGATGAGCAGTTCTTC
CDR3 protein: CSARDRVMGLSDEQFF

V gene: TRBV25-1
D gene: NA
J gene: TRBJ1-2
clone size: many
CDR3 DNA: TGTGCCAGCAGTGAAATGGGAGCCTCCTATGGCTACACCTTC
CDR3 protein: CASSEMGASYGYTF

V gene: TRBV27
D gene: TRBD1
J gene: TRBJ2-7
clone size: many
CDR3 DNA: TGTGCCAGCAGTTTCGGGCCAAATAGACAGGGGGATTCGTGGGAGCAGTACTTC
CDR3 protein: CASSFGPNRQGDSWEQYF

V gene: TRBV28
D gene: NA
J gene: TRBJ1-1
clone size: many
CDR3 DNA: TGTGCCAGCAGTTTAAAGGGCACTGAAGCTTTCTTT
CDR3 protein: CASSLKGTEAFF

V gene: TRBV9
D gene: NA
J gene: TRBJ1-1
clone size: many
CDR3 DNA: TGTGCCAGCAGCGCGGACTTACAGGCGGGAGACACTGAAGCTTTCTTT
CDR3 protein: CASSADLQAGDTEAFF

V gene: TRBV24-1
D gene: NA
J gene: TRBJ2-3
clone size: many
CDR3 DNA: TGTGCCACCAGTGATCCCCGGATTCGCACAGATACGCAGTATTTT
CDR3 protein: CATSDPRIRTDTQYF

V gene: TRBV28
D gene: NA
J gene: TRBJ1-5
clone size: many
CDR3 DNA: TGTGCCAGCACTTGGAGGGGTCAGCCCCAGCATTTT
CDR3 protein: CASTWRGQPQHF

V gene: TRBV5-6
D gene: NA
J gene: TRBJ2-1
clone size: NA
CDR3 DNA: TGTGCCAGCAGCCGGTTCCAGGGCTATGAGCAGTTCTTC
CDR3 protein: CASSRFQGYEQFF

V gene: TRBV29-1
D gene: NA
J gene: TRBJ2-1
clone size: many
CDR3 DNA: TGCAGCGTTGAACCCAGCTCCTACAATGAGCAGTTCTTC
CDR3 protein: CSVEPSSYNEQFF

V gene: TRBV7-9
D gene: NA
J gene: TRBJ1-4
clone size: NA
CDR3 DNA: TGTGCCAGCAGTTACCGGACAGCAACTAATGAAAAACTGTTTTTT
CDR3 protein: CASSYRTATNEKLFF

V gene: TRBV28
D gene: NA
J gene: TRBJ1-1
clone size: many
CDR3 DNA: TGTGCCAGCAGTCCAAACATGGGGGAGAACACTGAAGCTTTCTTT
CDR3 protein: CASSPNMGENTEAFF

V gene: TRBV5-8
D gene: NA
J gene: TRBJ1-1
clone size: many
CDR3 DNA: TGTGCCAGCAGCTCAGGTCAGTCCATGAACACTGAAGCTTTCTTT
CDR3 protein: CASSSGQSMNTEAFF

V gene: TRBV5-1
D gene: NA
J gene: TRBJ2-6
clone size: many
CDR3 DNA: TGCGCCAGCAGCTTGGAGGGTATTGGGGCCAACGTCCTGACTTTC
CDR3 protein: CASSLEGIGANVLTF

V gene: TRBV2
D gene: NA
J gene: TRBJ2-2
clone size: NA
CDR3 DNA: TGTGCCAGCAGTGAAAGGGGGGTGGACACCGGGGAGCTGTTTTTT
CDR3 protein: CASSERGVDTGELFF

V gene: TRBV7-9
D gene: NA
J gene: TRBJ1-2
clone size: NA
CDR3 DNA: TGTGCCAGCACCCTCACGTCGACCTGGGGCTACACCTTC
CDR3 protein: CASTLTSTWGYTF

V gene: TRBV6-1
D gene: NA
J gene: TRBJ1-1
clone size: few
CDR3 DNA: TGTGCCAGCAGTTCTACCAGCCTAATGAACACTGAAGCTTTCTTT
CDR3 protein: CASSSTSLMNTEAFF

V gene: TRBV19
D gene: NA
J gene: TRBJ1-6
clone size: few
CDR3 DNA: TGTGCCAGTTCCCCGGATTCACCCCTCCACTTT
CDR3 protein: CASSPDSPLHF

V gene: TRBV6-8
D gene: NA
J gene: TRBJ2-1
clone size: NA
CDR3 DNA: TGTGCCAGCGCAATCGGCCCGTGGCTTTGGCTGTTCTTC
CDR3 protein: CASAIGPWLWLFF

V gene: TRBV19
D gene: NA
J gene: TRBJ2-1
clone size: once
CDR3 DNA: TGTGCCAGTAGTAAACAACCAGCCTACAATGAGCAGTTCTTC
CDR3 protein: CASSKQPAYNEQFF

V gene: TRBV20-1
D gene: TRBD1
J gene: TRBJ1-2
clone size: NA
CDR3 DNA: TGCAGTTTCCCCGGCCAGGGGGATGGCTACACCTTC
CDR3 protein: CSFPGQGDGYTF

V gene: TRBV27
D gene: NA
J gene: TRBJ1-3
clone size: many
CDR3 DNA: TGTGCCAGCAGTTCTAGCTCTGGAAACACCATATATTTT
CDR3 protein: CASSSSSGNTIYF

V gene: TRBV5-1
D gene: NA
J gene: TRBJ1-6
clone size: many
CDR3 DNA: TGCGCCAGCAGCTTGAGGGCAGGGTCGTTTTCACCCCTCCACTTT
CDR3 protein: CASSLRAGSFSPLHF

V gene: TRBV12-3/TRBV12-4
D gene: NA
J gene: TRBJ2-5
clone size: many
CDR3 DNA: TGTGCCAGCAGTTTATCTGGCACTCAAGAGACCCAGTACTTC
CDR3 protein: CASSLSGTQETQYF

V gene: TRBV4-1
D gene: NA
J gene: TRBJ1-2
clone size: many
CDR3 DNA: TGCGCCAGCAGATCTTACAGAAATGGCTACACCTTC
CDR3 protein: CASRSYRNGYTF

V gene: TRBV7-2
D gene: TRBD1
J gene: TRBJ1-5
clone size: many
CDR3 DNA: TGTGCCAGCAGTTCCGCCCAGGGGGCGGAGCAGCCCCAGCATTTT
CDR3 protein: CASSSAQGAEQPQHF

V gene: TRBV2
D gene: TRBD1
J gene: TRBJ1-5
clone size: many
CDR3 DNA: TGTGCCAGCAGTGACACAGGGGCAAATCAGCCCCAGCATTTT
CDR3 protein: CASSDTGANQPQHF

V gene: TRBV10-3
D gene: TRBD2
J gene: TRBJ2-1
clone size: many
CDR3 DNA: TGTGCCATCAGTCCGCAGCGGGGGGGCCCAAATGAGCAGTTCTTC
CDR3 protein: CAISPQRGGPNEQFF

V gene: TRBV27
D gene: NA
J gene: TRBJ2-7
clone size: many
CDR3 DNA: TGTGCCAGCAGTTTAAAGGGAAGGGGCTCCTACGAGCAGTACTTC
CDR3 protein: CASSLKGRGSYEQYF

V gene: TRBV24-1
D gene: NA
J gene: TRBJ2-2
clone size: many
CDR3 DNA: TGTGCCACCAGTGATCCGCAGGGGAACACCGGGGAGCTGTTTTTT
CDR3 protein: CATSDPQGNTGELFF

V gene: TRBV6-1
D gene: NA
J gene: TRBJ1-2
clone size: NA
CDR3 DNA: TGTGCCAGCAGTTTTGGGGAGAGCTATGGCTACACCTTC
CDR3 protein: CASSFGESYGYTF

V gene: TRBV5-4
D gene: NA
J gene: TRBJ1-3
clone size: NA
CDR3 DNA: TGTGCCAGCAGCACAACAGGCAAGGCCTCTGGAAACACCATATATTTT
CDR3 protein: CASSTTGKASGNTIYF

V gene: TRBV6-5
D gene: TRBD2
J gene: TRBJ2-3
clone size: NA
CDR3 DNA: TGTGCCAGCAGTTATCGGGAGCGGGGGGCCGGCACAGATACGCAGTATTTT
CDR3 protein: CASSYRERGAGTDTQYF

V gene: TRBV7-2
D gene: TRBD1
J gene: TRBJ2-1
clone size: many
CDR3 DNA: TGTGCCAGCAGCTTAGACAGGGGTTATTGGAATGAGCAGTTCTTC
CDR3 protein: CASSLDRGYWNEQFF

V gene: TRBV20-1
D gene: TRBD1
J gene: TRBJ1-1
clone size: many
CDR3 DNA: TGCAGTGCTAGGGCCCAGGGGGTGACTGAAGCTTTCTTT
CDR3 protein: CSARAQGVTEAFF